This paragraph covers one TCR beta chain sequence. It has no known antigen specificity. No base quality information exists; no much larger clone differs at one position. The time point label corresponds to: persistent/refractory GD, antithyroid drugs over 5 years with positive TRAb. For both TCR sequencing and RNA sequencing, RNA was extracted from PBMCs using TRIzol. Graves' disease was diagnosed according to American Thyroid Association guidelines. Patients for the study were recruited at an endocrinology department in Xi'an, China. Each patient gave about 10 milliliters of peripheral blood, collected in an EDTA anticoagulant tube. Ficoll Paque Plus density gradient separation was used to isolate PBMCs, and no additional T cell sorting was done. An Agilent 2100 Bioanalyzer and agarose gel were used to assess RNA quality, and a NanoDrop 2000 was used to measure RNA concentration. Library construction relied on multiplex PCR. For sequencing, an Illumina HiSeq 4000 was employed. To build TCR beta libraries, CDR3 regions were amplified by Arm-PCR using iRepertoire HTBI primers. Gel purification was performed on PCR products prior to sequencing. Per the original workflow: Gene usage analysis of CDR3 amino acid clonotypes relied on the 60 to 65 TRBV and fewer than 15 TRBJ segments identified across samples. COPE and FqMerger were used to merge filtered high-quality paired reads into contigs. BLAST was used to align contigs to IMGT TRBV, TRBD and TRBJ reference genes, with CDR3 defined following IMGT. Any clonotype with a frequency above 0.1% was counted as a highly expanded clone. Shannon entropy served as the measure of repertoire diversity, while the Gini coefficient captured V-J evenness. Public clonotypes were defined as clonotypes shared by more than one individual. The raw public reads went through TCRdb reprocessing: fastp at Q25, MiXCR clone calling, in-frame beta chains kept. For every CDR3 protein sequence, its rows merge into one entry that carries the most common genes and DNA. TCRdb, not the authors, supplied the V and J calls. This sample comprises about 660,000 distinct CDR3 sequences, around 32% of them detected only once. The ten largest clonotypes hold roughly 46% of the sample.

The record originates from a study of regulatory T cells in long-lasting Graves disease (dated by TCRdb to the early 2020s). Describing the broader study: To count as having persistent Graves' disease, a patient had to have received antithyroid drug treatment for over 5 years with TSH receptor autoantibodies remaining persistently positive. Peripheral blood TCR sequencing and RNA sequencing compared persistent Graves' disease patients with newly diagnosed Graves' disease patients. The study took place in China and was registered as a clinical trial. A total of some 33 samples were covered by TCR sequencing, comprising around 13 persistent and some 20 newly diagnosed Graves' disease patients. On average, persistent Graves' disease patients in the clinical cohort had been on antithyroid drugs for about 9.7 years.

Study-wide conclusions, independent of this receptor: The small sample size was acknowledged by the authors as a limitation that may reduce accuracy. Persistent Graves' disease patients showed lower TCR Shannon entropy and fewer highly expanded clones than newly diagnosed patients, suggesting clonal expansion. TRBV28, TRBJ1-2 and TRBJ2-5 were preferentially used in persistent disease, while TRBV20-1 and TRBJ2-1 were favored in newly diagnosed disease. More public clonotypes were shared among persistent patients (under 3,000) than among newly diagnosed patients (roughly 1,000). Only the TCR beta chain was sequenced and analyzed. Only peripheral blood was studied, because thyroid tissue, the primary lesion, was inaccessible.

Spanning cysteine to phenylalanine, the CDR3 consists of 13 amino acids. Only the CDR3 DNA is retained, 39 bases long and in frame from the first base. At the junction V is shortened by 9 bases and J by 3 bases, with 12 bases in between. The germline V gene encodes CDR1 MNHNS and CDR2 SASEGT. The sequence is built from TRBV6-1 and TRBJ1-5, with the D gene not confidently named. This sample comprised peripheral blood mononuclear cells (PBMCs), obtained when the disease was refractory, from a patient treated with antithyroid drugs. This clonotype originated in a female donor with Graves disease. The sequenced DNA: TGTGCCAGTTTGGAGATCCTCAATCAGCCCCAGCATTTT. This translates into CASLEILNQPQHF.